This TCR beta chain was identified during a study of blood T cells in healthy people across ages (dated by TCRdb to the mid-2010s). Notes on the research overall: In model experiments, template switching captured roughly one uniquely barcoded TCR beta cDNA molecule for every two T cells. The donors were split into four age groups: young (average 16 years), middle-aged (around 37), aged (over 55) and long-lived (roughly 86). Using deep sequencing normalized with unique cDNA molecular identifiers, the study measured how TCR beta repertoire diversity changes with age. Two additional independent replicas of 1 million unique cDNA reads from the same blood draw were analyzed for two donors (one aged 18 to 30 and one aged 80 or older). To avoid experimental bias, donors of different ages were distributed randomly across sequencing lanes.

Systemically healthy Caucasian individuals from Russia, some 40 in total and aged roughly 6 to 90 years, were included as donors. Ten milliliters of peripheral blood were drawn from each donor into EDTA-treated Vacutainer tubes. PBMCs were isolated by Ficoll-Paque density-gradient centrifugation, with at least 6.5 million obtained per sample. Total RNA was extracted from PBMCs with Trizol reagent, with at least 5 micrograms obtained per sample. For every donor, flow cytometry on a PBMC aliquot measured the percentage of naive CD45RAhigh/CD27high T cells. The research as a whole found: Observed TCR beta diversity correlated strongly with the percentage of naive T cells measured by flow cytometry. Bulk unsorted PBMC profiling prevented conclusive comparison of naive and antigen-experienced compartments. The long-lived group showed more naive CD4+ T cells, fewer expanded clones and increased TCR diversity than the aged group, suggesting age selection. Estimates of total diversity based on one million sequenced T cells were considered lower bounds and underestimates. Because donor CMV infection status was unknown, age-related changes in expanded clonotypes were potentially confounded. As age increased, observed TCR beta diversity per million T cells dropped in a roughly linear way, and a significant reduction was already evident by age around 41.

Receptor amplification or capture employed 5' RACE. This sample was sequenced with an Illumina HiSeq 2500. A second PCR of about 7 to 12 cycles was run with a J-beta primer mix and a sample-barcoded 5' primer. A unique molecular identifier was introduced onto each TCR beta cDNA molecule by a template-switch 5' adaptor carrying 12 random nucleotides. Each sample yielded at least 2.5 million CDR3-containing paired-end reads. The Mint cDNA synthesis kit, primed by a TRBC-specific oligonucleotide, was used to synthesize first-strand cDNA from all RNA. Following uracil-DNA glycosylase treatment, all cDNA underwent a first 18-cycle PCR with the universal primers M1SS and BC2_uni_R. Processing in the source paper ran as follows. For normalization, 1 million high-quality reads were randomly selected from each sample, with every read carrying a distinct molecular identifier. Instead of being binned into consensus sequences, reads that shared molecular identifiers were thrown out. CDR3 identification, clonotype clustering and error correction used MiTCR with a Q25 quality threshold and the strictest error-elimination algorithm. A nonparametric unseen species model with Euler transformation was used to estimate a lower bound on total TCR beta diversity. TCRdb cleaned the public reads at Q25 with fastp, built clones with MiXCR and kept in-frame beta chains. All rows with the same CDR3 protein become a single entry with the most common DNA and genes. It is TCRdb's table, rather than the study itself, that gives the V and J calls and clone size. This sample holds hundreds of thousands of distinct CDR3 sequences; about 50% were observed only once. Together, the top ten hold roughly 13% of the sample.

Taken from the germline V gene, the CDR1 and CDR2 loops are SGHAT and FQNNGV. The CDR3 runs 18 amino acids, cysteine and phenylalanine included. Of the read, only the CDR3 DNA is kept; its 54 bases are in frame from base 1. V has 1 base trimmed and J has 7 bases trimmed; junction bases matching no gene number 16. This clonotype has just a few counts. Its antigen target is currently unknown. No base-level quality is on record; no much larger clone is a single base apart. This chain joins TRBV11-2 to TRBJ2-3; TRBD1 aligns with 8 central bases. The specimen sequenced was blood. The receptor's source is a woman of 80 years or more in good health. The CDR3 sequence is CASSLGSGTGLIWNTQYF. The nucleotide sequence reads TGTGCCAGCAGCTTAGGGTCCGGGACAGGTTTAATCTGGAATACGCAGTATTTT.